This T cell receptor (beta chain) was found in a study of blood T cell repertoires in COVID-19. Background on the study: Donors in the United States, Italy and Spain gave samples during acute or convalescent COVID-19. T cells, B-cell-depleted T cells, or PBMCs provided the cDNA or gDNA that served as material.

Authors' methods: How many nucleated cells were present was estimated from reference gene primer amplification. The repertoire was sequenced with immunoSEQ multiplex PCR; TCRdb's copy has only in-frame clones and lacks some. V and J calls plus clone size are reproduced from that table; the DNA served to infer D and trimming. The table records about 200,000 clones, approximately 85% of them present only once. The CDR3 contains 14 residues. V lost 4 bases, J lost 1 base, and 7 bases lay in between. Germline V CDR1 and CDR2: KGHSH, LQKENI. J is TRBJ2-2 and V is TRBV18, with D perhaps TRBD1 (6 bases). The sequenced sample was peripheral blood. The clonotype was recovered from a woman aged 50 to 60 with active or convalescent COVID-19. As DNA, the CDR3 is TGTGCCAGCTCACGGACAGAGAACACCGGGGAGCTGTTTTTT. This translates into CASSRTENTGELFF.